This T cell receptor (beta chain) was documented in a study of technical replicates of blood from a handful of donors. Deletions cut 4 bases from V and 0 bases from J, with 10 bases between. The CDR3 is made up of 15 amino acids. Per germline, CDR1 SGHRS and CDR2 YFSETQ. Profiled with immunoSEQ multiplex PCR; TCRdb holds only in-frame clones, not every one. The sample carries about 70,000 clones, nearly 99% recorded once. The clonotype was recovered from a human donor in good health. Specimen: T cells isolated from PBMCs. V usage is TRBV5-1 and J usage is TRBJ2-2, with unresolved D. CDR3: CASSRKATNTGELFF. The CDR3 nucleotides read TGCGCCAGCAGCCGTAAAGCGACGAACACCGGGGAGCTGTTTTTT.